Given below is one TCR beta chain in context. This clonotype was detected only a few times. Its antigen remains undetermined. Base qualities were left out, and no much larger clone turns up one base away. The data stem from a study of T cell repertoires in cytomegalovirus infection (dated by TCRdb to between 2018 and 2021). Context from the whole study: The peptide stimulations were aimed at well-studied HLA-B-restricted epitopes as well as recently identified HLA-C-restricted CMV epitopes, whose presentation resists viral immunomodulation. Donor HLA type was relevant to the analysis, because carriage of CMV infection together with the matching HLA type was indicated by public TCR beta signatures. What the research found in general, with its limitations: Cumulative frequency of public TCR beta family members discriminated carriers of CMV infection plus the relevant HLA type in this cohort and an independent approximately 340-donor cohort. The ex vivo response was dominated by HLA-C-restricted CMV-specific TCR beta clonotypes, and the single most frequent clonotype in two of eight donors was supplied by these HLA-C-restricted clonotypes.

Sequencing took place on an Illumina HiSeq 1500. TCRdb redid the processing of the public reads, applying fastp at Q25 and MiXCR, and retained in-frame beta chains. Here each entry gathers all rows of one CDR3 protein and keeps the most common genes and DNA. The sample has about 920,000 distinct CDR3 sequences on record, approximately 32% of them singletons. Around 15% of the sample lies in the top ten. From the cysteine up to the phenylalanine, the CDR3 has a length of 16 residues. CDR3 DNA only is kept here, 48 bases in frame from base 1. CDR1 MGHRA and CDR2 YSYEKL were looked up in the germline V gene. The trim is 1 base for V and 2 bases for J, with a gap of 14 bases between the germline ends. According to the study, the label for this sample's treatment or condition signals: in vitro stimulation with specific CMV peptide epitopes to enrich CMV-specific T cells.

The rearrangement combines TRBV4-1 with TRBJ2-5; the D gene cannot be named for sure. The sample consisted of cultured CD8+ T cells from PBMCs, taken from culture after CMV antigen stimulation. The receptor's source is a human donor in good health (CMV status not recorded). Some clones in this sample may be carry-over from other donors' samples. Read as DNA, the sequence is TGCGCCAGCAGCCAAGTCTTACACGTAGAGCAAGAGACCCAGTACTTC. It encodes CASSQVLHVEQETQYF.